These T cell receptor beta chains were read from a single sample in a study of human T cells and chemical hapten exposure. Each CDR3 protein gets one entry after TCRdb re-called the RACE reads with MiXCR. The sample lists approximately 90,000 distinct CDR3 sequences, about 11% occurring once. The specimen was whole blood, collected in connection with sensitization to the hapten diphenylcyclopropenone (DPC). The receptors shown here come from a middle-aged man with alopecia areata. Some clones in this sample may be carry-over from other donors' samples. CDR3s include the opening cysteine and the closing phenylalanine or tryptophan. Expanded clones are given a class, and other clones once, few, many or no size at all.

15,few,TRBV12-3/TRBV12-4,CASSDSTGGGYGYTF
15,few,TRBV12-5,CASSGPAGAGNTIYF
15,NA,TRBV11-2,CASSLLAGETYEQYF
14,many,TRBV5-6,CASSSGQFHYGYTF
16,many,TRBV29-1,CSVDGLAGVGTDTQYF
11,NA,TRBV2,CASSESPAGYF
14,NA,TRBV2,CASISPFSTDTQYF
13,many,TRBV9,CASSVRPNTEAFF
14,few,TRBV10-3,CAISESGGRSPLHF
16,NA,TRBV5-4,CASSLAWQGGYNEQFF
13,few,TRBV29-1,CSVDWGGSYGYTF
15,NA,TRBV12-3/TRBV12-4,CASSFGTAAGDEAFF
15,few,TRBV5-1,CASSLGVGVNTEAFF
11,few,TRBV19,CASSPGQEAFF
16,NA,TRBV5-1,CASSLTGQGLTDTQYF
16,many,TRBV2,CASHAGFPPRNYGYTF
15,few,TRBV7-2,CASSPGLAPSSVQFF
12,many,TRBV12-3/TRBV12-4,CASSSTPQAQHF
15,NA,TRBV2,CASTEWDSPNEKLFF
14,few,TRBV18,CASSPPTARVEQYF
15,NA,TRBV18,CASFPFSGTYNEQFF
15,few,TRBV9,CASSVSNGGVDTQYF